In its sample, the clone carrying this T cell receptor beta chain is medium-sized. Its antigen is not identified. Germline lookup yields CDR1 KGHSH and CDR2 LQKENI. After removal of 5 bases from V and 7 bases from J, the junction contained 7 bases not matched to a gene. The CDR3 extends over 13 amino acids. The source of the sample is a study of tumor-infiltrating lymphocytes in localized non-small cell lung cancer. Study information: Some samples were collected after neoadjuvant chemotherapy; smokers, never-smokers and several histologies were included. Study-wide results and limits: IM1 and IM2 tumors showed no difference in T-cell fraction.

Data came from immunoSEQ multiplex PCR; TCRdb stores just in-frame clones and leaves some out. The sample has tens of thousands of clones, 73% seen once; the top ten hold around 6%. Sample: lung tumor tissue. The clonotype comes from a human donor with non-small cell lung cancer. V gene TRBV18 combines with J gene TRBJ2-7; 8 positions match TRBD1. This CDR3 reads CASSSMTGEEQYF. For the CDR3, the DNA is TGTGCCAGCTCATCCATGACAGGGGAGGAGCAGTACTTC. The full variable domain, rest sourced from reference TRBV18 and TRBJ2-7, is NAGVMQNPRHLVRRRGQEARLRCSPMKGHSHVYWYRQLPEEGLKFMVYLQKENIIDESGMPKERFSAEFPKEGPSILRIQQVVRGDSAAYFCASSSMTGEEQYFGPGTRLTVT.